The 7 T cell receptor beta chains below were found in one sample sequenced in a study of T cells in localized non-small cell lung cancer. Profiled with immunoSEQ multiplex PCR; TCRdb holds only in-frame clones, not every one. The sample records around 41,000 clones, roughly 86% being singletons. The specimen comprised peripheral blood, sampled before any cancer treatment. These receptors originate from a female donor older than 55 with stage I squamous cell lung carcinoma.

This rearrangement joins TRBV11-2 to TRBJ2-7; D may be TRBD2 (5 bases). This CDR3 has 12 residues. Germline CDR1 SGHAT, CDR2 FQNNGV. V dropped 5 bases and J dropped 4 bases, with 9 bases sitting between them. The CDR3, as DNA: TGTGCCAGCAGCCAGCTAGCATACGAGCAGTACTTC. This codes for CASSQLAYEQYF.

CDR3 in DNA: TGTGCCAGCAGCTTTACAGGGGACAATAACTATGGCTACACCTTC. Protein: CASSFTGDNNYGYTF. The gene calls are TRBV7-2 and TRBJ1-2; 7 bases line up with TRBD1. V was pared by 3 bases and J by 1 base, with 5 bases of the junction left unmatched. The CDR3 runs 15 residues. CDR1 and CDR2 from the germline V gene are SGHTA and FQGNSA. Full variable domain (outside the CDR3, taken from reference TRBV7-2 and TRBJ1-2): GAGVSQSPSNKVTEKGKDVELRCDPISGHTALYWYRQSLGQGLEFLIYFQGNSAPDKSGLPSDRFSAERTGGSVSTLTIQRTQQEDSAVYLCASSFTGDNNYGYTFGSGTRLTVV.

The chain is built from TRBV19 and TRBJ2-1, with TRBD1 matching 7 bases. The CDR3 extends over 15 amino acids. The J segment lost 3 bases and the V segment lost 6 bases, leaving 8 bases of the junction unmatched. CDR1 and CDR2 from the germline V gene are LNHDA and SQIVND (reference sequence). The CDR3 coding sequence is TGTGCCAGTAGATGGGACAGCCGCAACTACAATGAGCAGTTCTTC. The encoded protein is CASRWDSRNYNEQFF.

This chain joins TRBV18 and TRBJ2-2; D is uncertain. There are 12 residues in the CDR3. Trimming removed 3 bases at V and 5 bases at J, with 4 bases between. Germline values: CDR1 KGHSH, CDR2 LQKENI. The CDR3 sequence: CASSPMTGELFF. The CDR3 region has the DNA TGTGCCAGCTCACCCATGACCGGGGAGCTGTTTTTT. Complete variable domain (other parts from reference TRBV18 and TRBJ2-2): NAGVMQNPRHLVRRRGQEARLRCSPMKGHSHVYWYRQLPEEGLKFMVYLQKENIIDESGMPKERFSAEFPKEGPSILRIQQVVRGDSAAYFCASSPMTGELFFGEGSRLTVL.

This clone was seen a few times. The chain joins TRBV4-1 to TRBJ2-3; D unclear. Trimming left V 4 bases short and J 3 bases short, with 5 bases between. This CDR3 spans 12 amino acids. The germline CDR1 and CDR2 sequences are MGHRA and YSYEKL. The CDR3 reads CASSPTTDTQYF. The CDR3 DNA reads TGCGCCAGCAGCCCTACGACAGATACGCAGTATTTT.

The rearrangement links TRBV6-6 to TRBJ2-2, with 13 bases aligning to TRBD2. The CDR3 has 14 amino acids. From germline, CDR1 is MNHNY and CDR2 SVGAGI (reference sequence). Trimming at V came to 7 bases and at J to 7 bases, leaving 3 bases not matched to a gene. In DNA, the CDR3 is TGTGCCAGCACCGGACTAGCGGGAGTCGGGGAGCTGTTTTTT. Its translation is CASTGLAGVGELFF.

The genes are TRBV9 and TRBJ2-3; TRBD2 matches at 7 bases. The CDR3 is 15 amino acids. J was trimmed by 2 bases and V by 5 bases; bases with no gene match: 8. Germline V lookup: CDR1 SGDLS, CDR2 YYNGEE. CDR3 region: CASSLGGRDTDTQYF. In DNA form, the CDR3 reads TGTGCCAGCAGTCTAGGTGGGAGGGACACAGATACGCAGTATTTT. Looking up the rest from reference TRBV9 and TRBJ2-3 gives the full variable domain: DSGVTQTPKHLITATGQRVTLRCSPRSGDLSVYWYQQSLDQGLQFLIQYYNGEERAKGNILERFSAQQFPDLHSELNLSSLELGDSALYFCASSLGGRDTDTQYFGPGTRLTVL.